The 11 T cell receptor beta chains below were found in one sample sequenced in a study of Ad26.COV2.S vaccination and SARS-CoV-2 variants. Assay used: immunoSEQ multiplex PCR; TCRdb lists only in-frame clones, some missing. Of about 320,000 clones listed, 86% were seen once; the top ten hold 1.9%. Treatment reported: around 19 received Ad26.COV2.S at low or high dose, single or two shots; about 5 received placebo; per-sample allocation not given. Samples came from day 63 after the first vaccine or placebo injection. The specimen comprised peripheral blood, sampled in a trial of Ad26.COV2.S vaccine versus placebo. These receptors originate from a person aged 18-60 years who received the Ad26.COV2.S COVID-19 vaccine or a placebo.

The rearrangement links TRBV9 to TRBJ2-5; possibly TRBD1 for D (6 bases). The CDR3 loop spans 14 amino acids. Germline values: CDR1 SGDLS, CDR2 YYNGEE. V was clipped by 0 bases and J by 2 bases, with 8 bases between them. The CDR3 reads CASSVGTVQETQYF. The CDR3 DNA reads TGTGCCAGCAGCGTAGGGACAGTTCAAGAGACCCAGTACTTC.

The rearrangement links TRBV7-8 to TRBJ1-1; 7 bases fit TRBD1. The ends lost 7 bases at V and 0 bases at J; junction bases unmatched: 5. CDR3 length: 14 amino acids. Germline V lookup: CDR1 SGHVS, CDR2 FQNEAQ. DNA of the CDR3: TGTGCCAGCACCCAGGGGGGGATGAACACTGAAGCTTTCTTT. This translates into CASTQGGMNTEAFF.

The chain has TRBV4-3 and TRBJ1-2; D uncertain. This CDR3 has 15 amino acids. V lost 3 bases, J lost 2 bases, and 13 bases lay in between. CDR1 and CDR2 from the germline V gene are LGHNA and YSLEER. CDR3 DNA sequence: TGCGCCAGCAGCCAGGGCCGGACCGAAAACTATGGCTACACCTTC. Its protein product is CASSQGRTENYGYTF.

J is TRBJ2-7 and V is TRBV12-3 or TRBV12-4; no clear D gene. Between the trimmed V and J ends, which lost 5 bases and 4 bases, there was a span of 6 bases. CDR3 length: 11 residues. Here the CDR3 reads CASSEEYEQYF. The CDR3 coding sequence is TGTGCCAGCAGTGAAGAATACGAGCAGTACTTC.

The gene calls are TRBV19 and TRBJ1-2; D uncertain. Between the trimmed V and J ends, which lost 6 bases and 8 bases, there was a span of 13 bases. The CDR3 loop spans 12 amino acids. Germline CDR1 and CDR2: LNHDA and SQIVND (reference sequence). The CDR3 nucleotides read TGTGCCAGTAGCAAGCAGGAGGAAGGCTACACCTTC. Translating it yields CASSKQEEGYTF. Full variable domain (outside the CDR3, taken from reference TRBV19 and TRBJ1-2): DGGITQSPKYLFRKEGQNVTLSCEQNLNHDAMYWYRQDPGQGLRLIYYSQIVNDFQKGDIAEGYSVSREKKESFPLTVTSAQKNPTAFYLCASSKQEEGYTFGSGTRLTVV.

The genes are TRBV27 and TRBJ1-2, with 9 nucleotides matching TRBD1. Losses at the gene ends were 7 bases for V and 4 bases for J; bases not matched to a gene: 7. Germline V gene sequence: CDR1 MNHEY, CDR2 SMNVEV (reference sequence). The CDR3 covers 14 residues. CDR3 sequence reads: CASTGTGKAYGYTF. The CDR3 DNA sequence: TGTGCCAGCACGGGGACAGGGAAGGCCTATGGCTACACCTTC.

The genes are TRBV12-5 and TRBJ2-7, with D possibly being TRBD1 (5 bases). Germline lookup yields CDR1 LGHNT and CDR2 FRNRAP. This CDR3 is 17 amino acids long. Trimming stripped 0 bases from V and 6 bases from J, with 21 bases between. CDR3 DNA: TGTGCTAGTGGTTTGGTCTCCGCGAACGGACAATGGGTCGAGCAGTACTTC. It is translated as CASGLVSANGQWVEQYF.

The rearrangement joins TRBV6-1 to TRBJ1-1; the match to TRBD1 covers 10 bases. V was pared by 2 bases and J by 9 bases, with 12 bases of the junction left unmatched. The CDR3 is made up of 16 amino acids. Germline V gives CDR1 MNHNS, CDR2 SASEGT. As DNA, the CDR3 is TGTGCCAGCAGTGAACCTCCCGGGACAGGGGTTTTAAAAGCTTTCTTT. Translated, it gives CASSEPPGTGVLKAFF.

This clone was seen a single time. The genes are TRBV18 and TRBJ2-3; no firm D call. This CDR3 contains 16 residues. Germline V gives CDR1 KGHSH, CDR2 LQKENI. With 6 bases removed from V and 2 bases from J, the gap between germline ends came to 18 bases. CDR3 sequence: CASSPQIEVDTDTQYF. Written as DNA, the CDR3 is TGTGCCAGCTCCCCCCAGATTGAAGTGGACACAGATACGCAGTATTTT. Using reference TRBV18 and TRBJ2-3 for the parts outside the CDR3, the full variable domain is NAGVMQNPRHLVRRRGQEARLRCSPMKGHSHVYWYRQLPEEGLKFMVYLQKENIIDESGMPKERFSAEFPKEGPSILRIQQVVRGDSAAYFCASSPQIEVDTDTQYFGPGTRLTVL.

V is TRBV6-5 and J is TRBJ2-7; perhaps D is TRBD1 or TRBD2 (5 bases each). CDR3 length: 16 amino acids. The germline V gene encodes CDR1 MNHEY and CDR2 SVGAGI. Between the trimmed V and J ends, which lost 0 bases and 5 bases, there was a span of 17 bases. CDR3 sequence: CASSYSVGTTAHEQYF. CDR3 bases: TGTGCCAGCAGTTACTCGGTGGGGACCACAGCCCACGAGCAGTACTTC.

The rearrangement links TRBV3-1 (or the pseudogene TRBV3-2) to TRBJ1-4, with D maybe TRBD1 (5 bases). The germline V gene has CDR1 LGHDT and CDR2 YNNKEL (reference sequence). The CDR3 is 18 amino acids. With 5 bases removed from V and 3 bases from J, the gap between germline ends came to 22 bases. As DNA, the CDR3 is TGTGCCAGCAGCGACACCCGAGCGGCAGGGACCGCTAATGAAAAACTGTTTTTT. It is translated as CASSDTRAAGTANEKLFF.